The clone carrying this T cell receptor (beta chain) occurred a few times. The source of the sample is a study of blood T cell repertoires in COVID-19. V was cut by 2 bases and J by 5 bases, with 9 bases left in between. CDR1 and CDR2 from the germline V gene are GTSNPN and SVGIG (reference sequence). The CDR3 is 12 residues long. Profiled with immunoSEQ multiplex PCR; TCRdb holds only in-frame clones, not every one. The sample includes about half a million clones, approximately 85% of them seen just once. The sequence came from a human donor in a cohort sampled during active COVID-19. Sequenced input: peripheral blood. The chain has TRBV30 and TRBJ1-1; D gene uncertain. The DNA of the CDR3 is TGTGCCTGGAGTCCCGGGGAAACTGAAGCTTTCTTT. This sequence encodes CAWSPGETEAFF.